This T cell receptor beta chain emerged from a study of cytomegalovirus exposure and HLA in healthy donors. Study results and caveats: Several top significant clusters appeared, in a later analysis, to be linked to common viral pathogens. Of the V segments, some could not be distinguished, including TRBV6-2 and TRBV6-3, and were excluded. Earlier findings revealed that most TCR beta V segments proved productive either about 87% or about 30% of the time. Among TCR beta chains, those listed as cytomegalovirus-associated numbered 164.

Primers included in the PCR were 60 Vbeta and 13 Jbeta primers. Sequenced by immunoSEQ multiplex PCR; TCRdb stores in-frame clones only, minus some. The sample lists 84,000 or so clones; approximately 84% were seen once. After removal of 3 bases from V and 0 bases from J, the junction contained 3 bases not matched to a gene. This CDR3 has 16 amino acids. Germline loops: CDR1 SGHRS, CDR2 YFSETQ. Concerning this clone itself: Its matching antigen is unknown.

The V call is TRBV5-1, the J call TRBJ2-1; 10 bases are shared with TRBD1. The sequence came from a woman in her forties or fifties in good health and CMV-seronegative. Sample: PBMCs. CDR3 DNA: TGCGCCAGCAGCTCTGGACAGGGGGTCTCCTACAATGAGCAGTTCTTC. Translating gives CASSSGQGVSYNEQFF.